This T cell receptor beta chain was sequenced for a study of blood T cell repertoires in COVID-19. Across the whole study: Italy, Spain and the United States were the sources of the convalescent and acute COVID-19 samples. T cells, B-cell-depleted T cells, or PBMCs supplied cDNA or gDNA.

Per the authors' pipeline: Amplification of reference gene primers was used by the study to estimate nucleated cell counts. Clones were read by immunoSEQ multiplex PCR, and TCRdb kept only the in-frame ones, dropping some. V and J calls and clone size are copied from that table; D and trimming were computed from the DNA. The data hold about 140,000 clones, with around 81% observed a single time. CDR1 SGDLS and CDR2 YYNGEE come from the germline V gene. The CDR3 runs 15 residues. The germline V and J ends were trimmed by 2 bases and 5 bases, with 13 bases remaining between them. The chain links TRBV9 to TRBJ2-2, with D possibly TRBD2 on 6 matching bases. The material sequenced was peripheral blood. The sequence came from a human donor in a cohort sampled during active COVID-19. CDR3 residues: CASSVGTQGTGELFF. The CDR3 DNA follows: TGTGCCAGCAGCGTGGGGACTCAGGGAACCGGGGAGCTGTTTTTT.